This T cell receptor (beta chain) was obtained from a study of CD8 T cells in ankylosing spondylitis. The germline CDR1 and CDR2 sequences are SGDLS and YYNGEE. The CDR3 loop spans 13 amino acids. Trimming took off 4 bases at V and 4 bases at J, with 9 bases between the two ends. Scientists made TCR beta libraries using quantitative 5'-RACE with molecular barcodes. MiXCR was run by TCRdb on the 5' RACE reads, yielding one entry per CDR3 protein. The data show fewer than 180,000 distinct CDR3 sequences, around 45% seen once. The specimen was synovial fluid, either unsorted or a sorted T cell fraction (not recorded which). This chain uses TRBV9 with TRBJ2-1; no firm D call. The receptor comes from a male donor with ankylosing spondylitis. CDR3 sequence (DNA): TGTGCCAGCAGCCCCGACCTTTACAATGAGCAGTTCTTC. Residues: CASSPDLYNEQFF.